The 8 T cell receptor beta chains presented below share a single source sample, sequenced in a study of cytotoxic CD8 clonotypes in ibrutinib-treated CLL. Data came from immunoSEQ multiplex PCR; TCRdb stores just in-frame clones and leaves some out. The table has approximately 120,000 clones, roughly 60% seen once. Sequenced material: PBMCs, taken after 24 months of ibrutinib treatment. The receptors originated from a human donor with chronic lymphocytic leukemia.

This chain connects TRBV30 to TRBJ2-6, with D maybe TRBD2 (5 bases). CDR3 length: 12 amino acids. Germline CDR1 and CDR2: GTSNPN and SVGIG (reference sequence). V shed 7 bases and J shed 2 bases, with 6 bases lying between them. The CDR3, as DNA: TGTGCCTCCGGGGCTGGGGCCAACGTCCTGACTTTC. Protein sequence: CASGAGANVLTF.

The genes are TRBV5-1 and TRBJ2-3; 7 bases agree with TRBD2. This CDR3 has 15 amino acids. Trimming took 2 bases from V and 4 from J; bases not matched to a gene: 7. CDR1 SGHRS and CDR2 YFSETQ come from the germline V gene. The DNA for the CDR3 is TGCGCCAGCAGCTTTGCGGGGGTGAGTGCAGATACGCAGTATTTT. This encodes CASSFAGVSADTQYF.

V and J are TRBV19 and TRBJ2-5, with 9 bases fitting TRBD2. V was clipped by 1 base and J by 5 bases; unmatched bases: 11. The CDR3 has 17 residues. Germline loops: CDR1 LNHDA, CDR2 SQIVND (reference sequence). The CDR3 sequence: CASSIGGLASIAETQYF. DNA of the CDR3: TGTGCCAGTAGTATAGGTGGACTAGCGAGTATTGCGGAGACCCAGTACTTC.

The genes are TRBV30 and TRBJ2-5; 9 nucleotides match TRBD1. Losses at the gene ends were 0 bases for V and 5 bases for J; bases not matched to a gene: 4. The germline V gene encodes CDR1 GTSNPN and CDR2 SVGIG (reference sequence). This CDR3 has 14 amino acids. CDR3 DNA: TGTGCCTGGAGTGTACAGGGGGCGTTTGAGACCCAGTACTTC. Translated, it gives CAWSVQGAFETQYF. The whole variable domain, filled in from reference TRBV30 and TRBJ2-5, reads SQTIHQWPATLVQPVGSPLSLECTVEGTSNPNLYWYRQAAGRGLQLLFYSVGIGQISSEVPQNLSASRPQDRQFILSSKKLLLSDSGFYLCAWSVQGAFETQYFGPGTRLLVL.

The CDR3 loop is CASSFQGNEKLFF. CDR3 DNA sequence: TGCGCCAGCAGCTTCCAAGGGAATGAAAAACTGTTTTTT. The chain links TRBV5-1 to TRBJ1-4, with D unclear. The CDR3 runs to 13 residues. Trimming removed 2 bases at V and 5 bases at J, with 7 bases between. Germline values: CDR1 SGHRS, CDR2 YFSETQ.

This chain uses TRBV5-4 with TRBJ2-1; TRBD2 aligns across 12 bases. The germline CDR1 and CDR2 sequences are SGHNT and YYREEE (reference sequence). This CDR3 contains 16 residues. V lost 4 bases and J lost 2; bases outside the gene matches: 4. The CDR3 here is CASSASGGAPYNEQFF. For the CDR3, the DNA is TGTGCCAGCAGCGCTAGCGGGGGGGCCCCCTACAATGAGCAGTTCTTC. The full variable domain, in which reference TRBV5-4 and TRBJ2-1 provide the parts outside the CDR3, is ETGVTQSPTHLIKTRGQQVTLRCSSQSGHNTVSWYQQALGQGPQFIFQYYREEENGRGNFPPRFSGLQFPNYSSELNVNALELDDSALYLCASSASGGAPYNEQFFGPGTRLTVL.

This rearrangement joins TRBV2 to TRBJ1-1, with a possible D match to TRBD1 (5 bases). Trimming stripped 3 bases from V and 4 bases from J, with 6 bases between. The CDR3 is 12 residues long. Looked up from germline, CDR1 is SNHLY and CDR2 is FYNNEI. The DNA for the CDR3 is TGTGCCAGCAGTGACGACAGCACTGAAGCTTTCTTT. It translates to CASSDDSTEAFF.

Only a few counts were recorded for this clone. The rearrangement joins TRBV5-6 to TRBJ1-2; D unresolved. Deletions cut 5 bases from V and 10 bases from J, with 12 bases between. The V gene's germline CDR1 is SGHDT and CDR2 YYEEEE. The CDR3 totals 11 residues. CDR3: CASRVGSDYTF. Written as DNA, the CDR3 is TGTGCCAGCAGGGTGGGGTCAGACTACACCTTC.